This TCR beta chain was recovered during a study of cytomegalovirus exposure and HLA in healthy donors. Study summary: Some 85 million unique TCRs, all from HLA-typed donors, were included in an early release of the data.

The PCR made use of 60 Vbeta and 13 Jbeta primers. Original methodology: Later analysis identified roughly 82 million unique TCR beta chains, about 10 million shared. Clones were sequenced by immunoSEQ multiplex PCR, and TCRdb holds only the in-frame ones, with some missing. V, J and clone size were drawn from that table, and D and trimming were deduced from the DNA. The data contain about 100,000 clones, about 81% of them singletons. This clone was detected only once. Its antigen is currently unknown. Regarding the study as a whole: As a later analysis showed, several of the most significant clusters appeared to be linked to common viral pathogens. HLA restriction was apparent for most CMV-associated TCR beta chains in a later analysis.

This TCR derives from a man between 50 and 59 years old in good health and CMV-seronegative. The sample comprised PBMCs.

CDR3: CASSLGPGQETNIQYF. The CDR3 bases are TGTGCCAGCAGCTTGGGGCCCGGACAGGAAACAAACATTCAGTACTTC. This chain joins TRBV5-4 and TRBJ2-4; TRBD1 aligns across 7 bases. The CDR3 is 16 amino acids. CDR1 is SGHNT, CDR2 YYREEE, per germline (reference sequence). Germline trimming cut 0 bases from V and 6 bases from J; bases unmatched to any gene: 9. The full variable domain, with the rest looked up from reference TRBV5-4 and TRBJ2-4, is ETGVTQSPTHLIKTRGQQVTLRCSSQSGHNTVSWYQQALGQGPQFIFQYYREEENGRGNFPPRFSGLQFPNYSSELNVNALELDDSALYLCASSLGPGQETNIQYFGAGTRLSVL.